These 29 T cell receptor beta chains were all obtained from the same sample, sequenced in a study of cytomegalovirus exposure and HLA in healthy donors. The PCR made use of 60 Vbeta and 13 Jbeta primers. The data were produced by immunoSEQ multiplex PCR, yet TCRdb's version contains in-frame clones alone and is incomplete. Its listing shows about 190,000 clones. The sequencing sample was made of PBMCs. The receptors were gathered from a woman in her 30s in good health and CMV-seropositive.

The V call is TRBV6-1, the J call TRBJ2-5; TRBD1 might be the D (6 bases). Germline CDR1 is MNHNS and CDR2 is SASEGT. Trimming cost V 2 bases and J 4 bases, with 23 bases left between them. The CDR3 extends over 18 amino acids. The CDR3 DNA is TGTGCCAGCAGTGAAAGGGGACAAGGGACGGCGGAGGTAGAGACCCAGTACTTC. Its translation: CASSERGQGTAEVETQYF.

V is TRBV7-2 and J is TRBJ2-3; D gene uncertain. Trimming pared 5 bases from V and 3 bases from J, leaving 6 bases between. This CDR3 has 12 residues. Looked up from germline, CDR1 is SGHTA and CDR2 is FQGNSA. The CDR3 here is CASSHLTDTQYF. CDR3 nucleotide sequence: TGTGCCAGCAGCCACCTAACAGATACGCAGTATTTT.

The chain has TRBV11-3 and TRBJ2-2; 7 bases map to TRBD2. CDR1 is SGHNT and CDR2 is YENEEA in the germline V gene. The trim removed 5 bases at V and 3 bases at J, leaving 6 bases unmatched. There are 15 residues in the CDR3. The CDR3 DNA reads TGTGCCAGCAGCCCTGGGGGGGGAGACACCGGGGAGCTGTTTTTT. Translating it yields CASSPGGGDTGELFF. Filled out from reference TRBV11-3 and TRBJ2-2, the complete variable domain reads EAGVVQSPRYKIIEKKQPVAFWCNPISGHNTLYWYLQNLGQGPELLIRYENEEAVDDSQLPKDRFSAERLKGVDSTLKIQPAELGDSAVYLCASSPGGGDTGELFFGEGSRLTVL.

The CDR3, as DNA: TGCGCCAGCAGCTTGGCCGGAGGGACCCCTGAAGCTTTCTTT. This encodes CASSLAGGTPEAFF. This chain links TRBV5-1 with TRBJ1-1; D is perhaps TRBD1 (5 bases). Germline V gene sequence: CDR1 SGHRS, CDR2 YFSETQ. The CDR3 sequence is 14 residues long. V gave up 0 bases and J gave up 6 bases, with 12 bases separating them.

The V call is TRBV5-6, the J call TRBJ2-1; TRBD2 aligns across 13 bases. The CDR3 consists of 16 residues. Germline trimming cut 5 bases from V and 4 bases from J; bases unmatched to any gene: 6. Germline CDR1 and CDR2: SGHDT and YYEEEE. The CDR3 sequence is CASRPELAGGYNEQFF. CDR3 nucleotide sequence: TGTGCCAGCAGACCAGAACTAGCGGGAGGGTACAATGAGCAGTTCTTC.

The chain is built from TRBV7-2 and TRBJ2-7; 8 positions agree with TRBD2. Germline V gives CDR1 SGHTA, CDR2 FQGNSA. V dropped 5 bases and J dropped 7; count of bases not matched to a gene: 10. CDR3 length: 14 amino acids. The CDR3 DNA follows: TGTGCCAGCAGCCCAGGACTAGCAAGGAGAGAGCAGTACTTC. Translated: CASSPGLARREQYF.

The chain couples TRBV28 to TRBJ2-7; unclear D gene. V shed 1 base and J shed 6 bases, with 4 bases lying between them. CDR1 and CDR2 (germline): MDHEN, SYDVKM. The CDR3 is 11 residues long. For the CDR3, the DNA is TGTGCCAGCAGTTTATCCCGCGAGCAGTACTTC. Its protein is CASSLSREQYF.

The rearrangement links TRBV7-7 to TRBJ1-6; D is unclear. Germline V CDR1 and CDR2: SSHAT, FNYEAQ (reference sequence). The CDR3 is made up of 14 amino acids. Trimming stripped 2 bases from V and 7 bases from J, with 9 bases between. CDR3 amino acids: CASSLNSINSPLHF. For the CDR3, the DNA is TGTGCCAGCAGCTTAAACAGCATCAATTCACCCCTCCACTTT.

The rearrangement joins TRBV28 to TRBJ1-1, with 7 bases lining up with TRBD1. The CDR3 is 14 residues long. The V gene's germline CDR1 is MDHEN and CDR2 SYDVKM. Unmatched junction bases numbered 4, after V lost 0 bases and J lost 6 bases. The CDR3 region has the DNA TGTGCCAGCAGTTTATGGGGTCAGGGGGCTGAAGCTTTCTTT. Translation: CASSLWGQGAEAFF.

The chain employs TRBV6-6 and TRBJ2-1; 8 bases align to TRBD2. The CDR3 has 16 residues. Germline V lookup: CDR1 MNHNY, CDR2 SVGAGI (reference sequence). V was clipped by 0 bases and J by 6 bases; unmatched bases: 7. The CDR3 DNA reads TGTGCCAGCAGTTACTCGCCGGGAGGGCCGAGCAATGAGCAGTTCTTC. Its translation is CASSYSPGGPSNEQFF.

The chain recombines TRBV4-3 with TRBJ2-1; 8 bases map to TRBD2. The germline gives CDR1 LGHNA, CDR2 YSLEER. Losses at the gene ends were 2 bases for V and 9 bases for J; bases not matched to a gene: 15. CDR3 length: 17 amino acids. CDR3 sequence reads: CASSQLPTGRAGAEQFF. CDR3 nucleotide sequence: TGCGCCAGCAGCCAACTGCCGACAGGCCGAGCGGGGGCTGAGCAGTTCTTC.

The chain joins TRBV7-6 to TRBJ2-3; no clear D. Germline CDR1 is SGHVS and CDR2 is FNYEAQ. This CDR3 has 14 residues. Trimming left V 5 bases short and J 2 bases short, with 11 bases between. The CDR3 bases are TGTGCCAGCAGCAAGGTAGCAGACACAGATACGCAGTATTTT. Translated, it gives CASSKVADTDTQYF.

This chain links TRBV6-5 with TRBJ1-2; no definite D call. V was clipped by 7 bases and J by 4 bases, with 10 bases between them. The germline gives CDR1 MNHEY, CDR2 SVGAGI. The length of the CDR3 is 12 residues. DNA of the CDR3: TGTGCCAGCACCCCCGGTGGCTATGGCTACACCTTC. The encoded protein is CASTPGGYGYTF.

The rearrangement joins TRBV27 to TRBJ1-5, with a weak D call TRBD1 (6 bases). V lost 8 bases, J lost 4 bases, and 15 bases lay in between. Germline V lookup: CDR1 MNHEY, CDR2 SMNVEV (reference sequence). The CDR3 sequence is 14 residues long. The CDR3, as DNA: TGTGCCAGCTCCCTCTCGAGGGGGAATCAGCCCCAGCATTTT. Residues: CASSLSRGNQPQHF.

This chain joins TRBV6-6 and TRBJ1-3, with D perhaps TRBD1 (6 bases). The CDR3 has 15 amino acids. Trimming removed 2 bases from V and 1 base from J, with 9 bases in between. The germline V gene encodes CDR1 MNHNY and CDR2 SVGAGI (reference sequence). The CDR3 sequence is CASSYSGTSGNTIYF. In DNA form, the CDR3 reads TGTGCCAGCAGTTACAGTGGGACATCTGGAAACACCATATATTTT.

The chain joins TRBV15 to TRBJ2-5; possibly TRBD1 for D (6 bases). V shed 0 bases and J shed 5 bases, with 13 bases lying between them. Germline V gene sequence: CDR1 LNHNV, CDR2 YYDKDF (reference sequence). This CDR3 spans 15 amino acids. In DNA, the CDR3 is TGTGCCACCAGCAGAGACAGGGGCTTAGGGGAGACCCAGTACTTC. Translated: CATSRDRGLGETQYF.

The chain recombines TRBV9 with TRBJ2-1; 12 nucleotides line up with TRBD2. V lost 4 bases, J lost 5 bases, and 4 bases stayed unmatched. Looked up from germline, CDR1 is SGDLS and CDR2 is YYNGEE. The CDR3 spans 15 residues. As DNA, the CDR3 is TGTGCCAGCAGCTCCACTAGCGGGAGGAACAATGAGCAGTTCTTC. Translation gives CASSSTSGRNNEQFF.

V gene TRBV5-1 combines with J gene TRBJ1-1; no clear D. V lost 0 bases and J lost 4, with 16 bases in between. The CDR3 is 16 amino acids. The germline V gene encodes CDR1 SGHRS and CDR2 YFSETQ. The CDR3: CASSLVVVGSSTEAFF. The CDR3 bases are TGCGCCAGCAGCTTGGTAGTCGTGGGCTCGAGCACTGAAGCTTTCTTT. The full variable domain, rest sourced from reference TRBV5-1 and TRBJ1-1, is KAGVTQTPRYLIKTRGQQVTLSCSPISGHRSVSWYQQTPGQGLQFLFEYFSETQRNKGNFPGRFSGRQFSNSRSEMNVSTLELGDSALYLCASSLVVVGSSTEAFFGQGTRLTVV.

The chain employs TRBV5-6 and TRBJ2-1, with TRBD2 matching 7 bases. The CDR3 has 14 residues. After removal of 1 base from V and 10 bases from J, the junction contained 8 bases not matched to a gene. Germline V lookup: CDR1 SGHDT, CDR2 YYEEEE. CDR3 bases: TGTGCCAGCAGCTTGCGGGCGGGAGTTTACGAGCAGTTCTTC. This gives the protein CASSLRAGVYEQFF.

The CDR3 coding sequence is TGTGCCAGTAGTGGGGCAGGACGAAATCAGCCCCAGCATTTT. It yields the protein CASSGAGRNQPQHF. The rearrangement uses TRBV19 and TRBJ1-5, with D possibly being TRBD1 (5 bases). Deletions cut 5 bases from V and 4 bases from J, with 12 bases between. Germline-derived CDR1 and CDR2 are LNHDA and SQIVND (reference sequence). This CDR3 region has 14 residues.

The chain links TRBV4-3 to TRBJ2-3; TRBD1 matches at 12 bases. The CDR3 covers 17 residues. The V segment lost 0 bases and the J segment 4 bases; nucleotides outside the gene matches: 5. CDR1 LGHNA and CDR2 YSLEER come from the germline V gene. The CDR3, as DNA: TGCGCCAGCAGCCAAGAACGTGGGACAGGGGGCGCAGATACGCAGTATTTT. Translated, it gives CASSQERGTGGADTQYF.

V is TRBV19 and J is TRBJ1-4, with 7 nucleotides matching TRBD1. Losses at the gene ends were 4 bases for V and 6 bases for J; bases not matched to a gene: 8. The CDR3 has 15 residues. From germline, CDR1 is LNHDA and CDR2 SQIVND (reference sequence). The CDR3 region is CASSNPGGSDEKLFF. The CDR3, as DNA: TGTGCCAGTAGTAACCCAGGGGGTTCGGATGAAAAACTGTTTTTT.

The chain combines TRBV10-3 with TRBJ1-1, with D unresolved. CDR1 and CDR2 from the germline V gene are ENHRY and SYGVKD. Between the trimmed V and J ends, which lost 0 bases and 6 bases, there was a span of 8 bases. This CDR3 region has 13 residues. CDR3 region: CAISESGVAEAFF. The CDR3 DNA reads as TGTGCCATCAGTGAGTCCGGGGTTGCTGAAGCTTTCTTT.

V is TRBV28 and J is TRBJ2-7, with 9 bases aligning to TRBD2. This CDR3 has 16 amino acids. V lost 5 bases and J lost 4; bases outside the gene matches: 12. Germline CDR1 and CDR2: MDHEN and SYDVKM. CDR3 amino acids: CASSEAREGMGYEQYF. In nucleotides, the CDR3 is TGTGCCAGCAGTGAGGCGCGGGAGGGGATGGGTTACGAGCAGTACTTC.

The chain recombines TRBV28 with TRBJ2-7; D is possibly TRBD2 (6 bases). Germline CDR1 and CDR2: MDHEN and SYDVKM. The CDR3 has 16 amino acids. V lost 3 bases to trimming and J lost 6 bases, with 21 bases between them. The CDR3, as DNA: TGTGCCAGCAGTTTGAGTTTCCGGATGAGGGACTTCGAGCAGTACTTC. The encoded protein is CASSLSFRMRDFEQYF.

The chain joins TRBV5-1 to TRBJ2-5, with a possible D match to TRBD2 (6 bases). The CDR3 extends over 14 amino acids. Germline CDR1 is SGHRS and CDR2 is YFSETQ. Trimming took off 1 base at V and 0 bases at J, with 7 bases between the two ends. The CDR3 spells CASSLIADQETQYF. The CDR3 DNA sequence: TGCGCCAGCAGCTTGATAGCGGACCAAGAGACCCAGTACTTC.

This chain links TRBV6-1 with TRBJ1-5; TRBD1 matches 8 bases. The V and J ends lost 3 bases and 5 bases, in that order; junction bases with no gene match: 9. The CDR3 runs 16 residues. Germline values: CDR1 MNHNS, CDR2 SASEGT. The CDR3 loop is CASSDRGRGPYQPQHF. The DNA for the CDR3 is TGTGCCAGCAGTGACAGGGGGCGGGGGCCCTATCAGCCCCAGCATTTT.

The genes are TRBV14 and TRBJ1-2; no reliable D call. The CDR3 is 13 amino acids. With 2 bases removed from V and 7 bases from J, the gap between germline ends came to 11 bases. CDR1 and CDR2 (germline): SGHDN, FVKESK. The CDR3 DNA reads TGTGCCAGCAGCCAAAACACGGGTTCTGGCTACACCTTC. Residues: CASSQNTGSGYTF.

The rearrangement uses TRBV9 and TRBJ1-2; 11 bases are shared with TRBD1. From germline, CDR1 is SGDLS and CDR2 YYNGEE. Trimming took 0 bases from V and 8 from J; bases not matched to a gene: 6. The CDR3 extends over 15 amino acids. The CDR3 sequence: CASSVGGQGAWGYTF. CDR3 bases: TGTGCCAGCAGCGTAGGAGGACAGGGGGCTTGGGGCTACACCTTC. The full variable domain, its missing parts supplied by reference TRBV9 and TRBJ1-2, is DSGVTQTPKHLITATGQRVTLRCSPRSGDLSVYWYQQSLDQGLQFLIQYYNGEERAKGNILERFSAQQFPDLHSELNLSSLELGDSALYFCASSVGGQGAWGYTFGSGTRLTVV.